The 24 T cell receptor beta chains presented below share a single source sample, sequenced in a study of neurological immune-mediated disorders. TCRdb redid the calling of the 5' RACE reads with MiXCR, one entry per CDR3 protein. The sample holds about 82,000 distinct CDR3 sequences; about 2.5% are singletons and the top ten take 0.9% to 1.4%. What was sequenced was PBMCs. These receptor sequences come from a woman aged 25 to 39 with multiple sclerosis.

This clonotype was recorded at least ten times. CDR3 loop: CASSLTVRETDTQYF. As DNA, the CDR3 is TGTGCCAGCAGCTTAACTGTCAGGGAGACAGATACGCAGTATTTT. This rearrangement joins TRBV7-3 to TRBJ2-3, with D perhaps assigned TRBD1 or TRBD2 (5 bases each). V lost 0 bases to trimming and J lost 3 bases, with 10 bases between them. The length of the CDR3 is 15 residues. Germline loops: CDR1 SGHTA, CDR2 FQGTGA.

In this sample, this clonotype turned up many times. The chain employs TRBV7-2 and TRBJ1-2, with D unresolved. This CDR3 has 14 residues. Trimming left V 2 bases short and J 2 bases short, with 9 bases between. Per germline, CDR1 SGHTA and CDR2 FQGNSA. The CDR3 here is CASSLKRVNYGYTF. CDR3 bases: TGTGCCAGCAGCTTAAAGCGGGTAAACTATGGCTACACCTTC.

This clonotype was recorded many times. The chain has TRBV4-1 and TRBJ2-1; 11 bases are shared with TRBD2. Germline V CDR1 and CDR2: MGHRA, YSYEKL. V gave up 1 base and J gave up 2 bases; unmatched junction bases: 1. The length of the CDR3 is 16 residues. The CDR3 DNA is TGCGCCAGCAGCCAAGTAGCGGGAGGGACCTACAATGAGCAGTTCTTC. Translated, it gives CASSQVAGGTYNEQFF.

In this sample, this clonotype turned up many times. The CDR3 protein is CASRGLAGEVGSYNEQFF. The CDR3 bases are TGTGCCAGCAGAGGACTAGCGGGAGAAGTTGGGTCCTACAATGAGCAGTTCTTC. The chain carries TRBV7-2 and TRBJ2-1; 13 positions match TRBD2. V shed 6 bases and J 1 base; nucleotides not matched to a gene: 9. This CDR3 contains 18 residues. CDR1 and CDR2 from the germline V gene are SGHTA and FQGNSA.

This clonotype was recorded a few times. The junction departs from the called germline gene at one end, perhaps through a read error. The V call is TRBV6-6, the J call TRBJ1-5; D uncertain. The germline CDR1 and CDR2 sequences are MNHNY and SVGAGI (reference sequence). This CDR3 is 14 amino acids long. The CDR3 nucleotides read TGTGCCAGCAGTTACTTCGGCAGCAATAAGACCCAGAATTTT. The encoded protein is CASSYFGSNKTQNF.

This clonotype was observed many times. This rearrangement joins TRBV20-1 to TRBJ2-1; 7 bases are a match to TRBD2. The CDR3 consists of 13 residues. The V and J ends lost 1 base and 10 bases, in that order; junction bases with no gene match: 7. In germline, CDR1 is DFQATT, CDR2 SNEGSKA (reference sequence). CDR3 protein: CSARVASGGEQFF. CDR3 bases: TGCAGTGCTAGAGTGGCTAGCGGCGGGGAGCAGTTCTTC.

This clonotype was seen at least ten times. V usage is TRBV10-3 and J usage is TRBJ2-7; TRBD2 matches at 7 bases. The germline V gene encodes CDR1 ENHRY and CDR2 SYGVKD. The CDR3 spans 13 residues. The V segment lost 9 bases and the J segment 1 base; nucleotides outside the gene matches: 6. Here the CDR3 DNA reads TGTGCCATGAGCGGGGAGGGGTCCTACGAGCAGTACTTC. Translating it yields CAMSGEGSYEQYF.

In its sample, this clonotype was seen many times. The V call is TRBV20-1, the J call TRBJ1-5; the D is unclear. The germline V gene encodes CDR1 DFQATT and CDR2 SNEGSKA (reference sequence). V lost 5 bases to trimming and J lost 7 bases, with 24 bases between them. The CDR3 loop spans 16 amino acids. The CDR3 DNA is TGCAGTGCTGGTAGGGAGGGTCCGGACTCCGCGCAGCCCCAGCATTTT. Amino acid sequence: CSAGREGPDSAQPQHF.

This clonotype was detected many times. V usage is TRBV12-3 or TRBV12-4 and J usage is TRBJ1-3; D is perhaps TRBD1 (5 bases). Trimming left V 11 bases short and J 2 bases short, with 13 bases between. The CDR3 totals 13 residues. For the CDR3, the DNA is TGTGCCTCCAGGGTTTTGCCTGGAAACACCATATATTTT. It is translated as CASRVLPGNTIYF.

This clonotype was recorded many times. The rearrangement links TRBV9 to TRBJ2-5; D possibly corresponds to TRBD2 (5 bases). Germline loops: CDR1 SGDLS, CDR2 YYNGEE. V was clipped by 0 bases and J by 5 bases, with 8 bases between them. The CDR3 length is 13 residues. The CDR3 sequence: CASSVVGSETQYF. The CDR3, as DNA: TGTGCCAGCAGCGTAGTGGGGAGTGAGACCCAGTACTTC.

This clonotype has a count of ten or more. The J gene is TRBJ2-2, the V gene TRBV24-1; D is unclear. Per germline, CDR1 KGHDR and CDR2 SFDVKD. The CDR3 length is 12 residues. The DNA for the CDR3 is TGTGTAGGGTGGGGGAACACCGGGGAGCTGTTTTTT. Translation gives CVGWGNTGELFF.

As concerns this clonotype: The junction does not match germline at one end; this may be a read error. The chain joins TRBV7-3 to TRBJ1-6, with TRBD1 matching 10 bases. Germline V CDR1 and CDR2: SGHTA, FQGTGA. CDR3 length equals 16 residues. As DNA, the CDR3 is TGTGCCAGCAGCTCGACAGGGGGCGGATTTAATTCACCCCTCAACTTT. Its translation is CASSSTGGGFNSPLNF.

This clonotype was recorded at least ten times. The CDR3 region is CASRDGARSYNSPLHF. DNA of the CDR3: TGTGCCAGCAGGGACGGAGCCCGCTCCTATAATTCACCCCTCCACTTT. The chain is built from TRBV2 and TRBJ1-6; D ambiguous. The V end lost 6 bases, the J end lost 0 bases, and 12 bases lay between the germline ends. The CDR3 contains 16 residues. Germline V CDR1 and CDR2: SNHLY, FYNNEI.

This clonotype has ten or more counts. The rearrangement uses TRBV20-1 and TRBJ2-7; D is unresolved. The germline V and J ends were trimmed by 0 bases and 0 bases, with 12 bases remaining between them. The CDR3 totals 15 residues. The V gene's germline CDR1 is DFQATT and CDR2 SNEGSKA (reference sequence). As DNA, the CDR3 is TGCAGTGCTAGAGATGAGGAGCGAAGCTCCTACGAGCAGTACTTC. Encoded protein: CSARDEERSSYEQYF.

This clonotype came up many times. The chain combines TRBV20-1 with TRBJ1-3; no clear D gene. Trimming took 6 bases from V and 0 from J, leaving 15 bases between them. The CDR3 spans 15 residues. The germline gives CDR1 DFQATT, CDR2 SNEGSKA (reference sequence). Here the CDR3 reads CSAPVGPYSGNTIYF. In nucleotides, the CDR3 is TGCAGTGCGCCGGTGGGTCCTTACTCTGGAAACACCATATATTTT.

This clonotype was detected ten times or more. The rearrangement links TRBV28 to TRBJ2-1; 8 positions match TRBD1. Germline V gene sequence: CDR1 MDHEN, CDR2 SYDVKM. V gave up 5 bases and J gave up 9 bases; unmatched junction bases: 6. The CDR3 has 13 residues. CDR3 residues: CASSLKQGVEQFF. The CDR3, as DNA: TGTGCCAGCAGTCTTAAACAGGGGGTTGAGCAGTTCTTC. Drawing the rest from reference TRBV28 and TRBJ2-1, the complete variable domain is DVKVTQSSRYLVKRTGEKVFLECVQDMDHENMFWYRQDPGLGLRLIYFSYDVKMKEKGDIPEGYSVSREKKERFSLILESASTNQTSMYLCASSLKQGVEQFFGPGTRLTVL.

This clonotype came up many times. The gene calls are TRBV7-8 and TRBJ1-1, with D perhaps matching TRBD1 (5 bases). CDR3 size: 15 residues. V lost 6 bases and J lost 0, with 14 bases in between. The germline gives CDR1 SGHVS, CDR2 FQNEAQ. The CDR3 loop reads CASRQTATMNTEAFF. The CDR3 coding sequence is TGTGCCAGCAGGCAGACAGCTACCATGAACACTGAAGCTTTCTTT.

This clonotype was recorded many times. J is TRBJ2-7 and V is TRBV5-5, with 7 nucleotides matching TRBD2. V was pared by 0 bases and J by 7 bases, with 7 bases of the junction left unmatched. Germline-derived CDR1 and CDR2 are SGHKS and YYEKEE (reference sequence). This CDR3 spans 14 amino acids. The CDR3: CASSLGASGREQYF. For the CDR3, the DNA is TGTGCCAGCAGCTTGGGGGCTAGCGGTAGGGAGCAGTACTTC.

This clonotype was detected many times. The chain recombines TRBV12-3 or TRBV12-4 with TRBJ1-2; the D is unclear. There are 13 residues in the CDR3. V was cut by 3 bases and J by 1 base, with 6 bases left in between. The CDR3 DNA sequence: TGTGCCAGCAGTTTGGGCATTAACTATGGCTACACCTTC. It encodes CASSLGINYGYTF.

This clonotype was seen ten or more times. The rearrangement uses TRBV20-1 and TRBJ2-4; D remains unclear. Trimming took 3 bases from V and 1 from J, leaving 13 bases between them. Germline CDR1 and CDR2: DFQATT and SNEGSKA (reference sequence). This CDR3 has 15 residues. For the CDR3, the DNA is TGCAGTGCTAGTCCGCCCGGGCGGGCCAAAAACATTCAGTACTTC. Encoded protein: CSASPPGRAKNIQYF.

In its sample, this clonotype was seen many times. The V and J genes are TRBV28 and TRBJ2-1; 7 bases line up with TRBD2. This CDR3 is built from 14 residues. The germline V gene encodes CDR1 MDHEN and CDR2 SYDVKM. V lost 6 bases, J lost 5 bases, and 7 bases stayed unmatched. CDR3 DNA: TGTGCCAGCAGATCCAGCGGGATCCACAATGAGCAGTTCTTC. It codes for CASRSSGIHNEQFF.

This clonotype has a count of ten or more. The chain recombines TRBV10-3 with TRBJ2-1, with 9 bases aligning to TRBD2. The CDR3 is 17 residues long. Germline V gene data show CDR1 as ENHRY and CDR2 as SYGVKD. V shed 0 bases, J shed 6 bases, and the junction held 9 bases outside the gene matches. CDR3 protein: CAISESPVGSGSNEQFF. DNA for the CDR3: TGTGCCATCAGTGAGTCCCCAGTCGGTAGCGGGAGCAATGAGCAGTTCTTC.

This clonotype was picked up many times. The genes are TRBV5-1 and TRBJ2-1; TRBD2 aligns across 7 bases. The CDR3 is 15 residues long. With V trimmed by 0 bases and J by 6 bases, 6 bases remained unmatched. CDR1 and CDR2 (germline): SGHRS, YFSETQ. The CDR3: CASSLDRGGANEQFF. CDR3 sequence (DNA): TGCGCCAGCAGCTTGGATAGGGGAGGGGCCAATGAGCAGTTCTTC.

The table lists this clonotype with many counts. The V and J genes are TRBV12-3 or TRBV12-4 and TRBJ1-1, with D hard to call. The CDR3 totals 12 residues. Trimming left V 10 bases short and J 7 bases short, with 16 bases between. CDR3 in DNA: TGTGCCACTCCGGAGGAGAGCGGTGAAGCTTTCTTT. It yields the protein CATPEESGEAFF.